Below, 14 T cell receptor beta chains from the same sample are listed, as sequenced in a study of Ad26.COV2.S vaccination and SARS-CoV-2 variants. Indicated treatment: approximately 18 received Ad26.COV2.S at low or high dose, single or two shots; 5 received placebo; per-sample allocation not given. Each sample was drawn 63 days after the first injection (of vaccine or placebo). The protocol was immunoSEQ multiplex PCR, while the TCRdb copy is restricted to in-frame clones and leaves out a portion. The sample contains hundreds of thousands of clones, about 91% of which appear only once. This material consisted of peripheral blood, taken in a trial of Ad26.COV2.S vaccine versus placebo. Receptor source: a person between 18 and 65 years old who received the Ad26.COV2.S COVID-19 vaccine or a placebo.

This chain joins TRBV28 and TRBJ2-2; TRBD1 is a possible D gene (6 bases). Trimming removed 1 base from V and 0 bases from J, with 12 bases in between. CDR1 and CDR2 (germline): MDHEN, SYDVKM. The CDR3 extends over 17 amino acids. CDR3 protein: CASSLSLYRANTGELFF. The CDR3, as DNA: TGTGCCAGCAGTTTATCGCTATACAGGGCGAACACCGGGGAGCTGTTTTTT.

J is TRBJ2-5 and V is TRBV18, with 8 bases identical to TRBD1. CDR3 length: 14 residues. Trimming took 4 bases from V and 5 from J; bases not matched to a gene: 6. The germline V gene encodes CDR1 KGHSH and CDR2 LQKENI. In DNA, the CDR3 is TGTGCCAGCTCACGCGACAGGGGATCGGAGACCCAGTACTTC. Its protein is CASSRDRGSETQYF.

The chain combines TRBV4-1 with TRBJ2-1; 7 positions match TRBD1. The CDR3 runs 16 residues. The ends lost 1 base at V and 2 bases at J; junction bases unmatched: 5. CDR1 and CDR2 from the germline V gene are MGHRA and YSYEKL. CDR3 DNA sequence: TGCGCCAGCAGCCAAGTCGCACAGGGGCCCTACAATGAGCAGTTCTTC. This translates into CASSQVAQGPYNEQFF.

This clone appeared a single time. The chain links TRBV3-1 (or the pseudogene TRBV3-2) to TRBJ1-1; possibly TRBD1 for D (6 bases). This CDR3 has 15 residues. With 4 bases removed from V and 3 bases from J, the gap between germline ends came to 15 bases. Per the germline V gene, CDR1 is LGHDT and CDR2 is YNNKEL (reference sequence). In DNA form, the CDR3 reads TGTGCCAGCAGCCGGTGGTGGTCAGGGGACACTGAAGCTTTCTTT. It yields the protein CASSRWWSGDTEAFF.

V usage is TRBV24-1 and J usage is TRBJ1-5, with D maybe TRBD1 (5 bases). V lost 9 bases to trimming and J lost 2 bases, with 13 bases between them. Germline CDR1 and CDR2: KGHDR and SFDVKD. This CDR3 has 14 amino acids. CDR3: CATCPRGGNQPQHF. In nucleotides, the CDR3 is TGTGCCACCTGTCCCAGAGGGGGCAATCAGCCCCAGCATTTT.

The V gene is TRBV10-3, the J gene TRBJ2-1; D could derive from TRBD1 or TRBD2 (6 bases each). Per the germline V gene, CDR1 is ENHRY and CDR2 is SYGVKD. The CDR3 loop spans 15 amino acids. Trimming left V 4 bases short and J 4 bases short, with 14 bases between. The CDR3 nucleotides are TGTGCCATCAGTGTAGGAGGGGGAGCTTACAATGAGCAGTTCTTC. It is translated as CAISVGGGAYNEQFF.

The chain joins TRBV2 to TRBJ2-1; TRBD2 matches at 12 bases. J gave up 7 bases and V 3 bases, and 4 bases lay outside the gene matches. The length of the CDR3 is 15 residues. Per the germline V gene, CDR1 is SNHLY and CDR2 is FYNNEI. CDR3 sequence reads: CASSEGLAGYNEQFF. The CDR3 DNA is TGTGCCAGCAGTGAGGGACTAGCGGGCTATAATGAGCAGTTCTTC.

DNA of the CDR3: TGCGCCAGCGAGCGAAGCGGGGATCCTGGGGAGCTGTTTTTT. Translation gives CASERSGDPGELFF. The V call is TRBV5-1, the J call TRBJ2-2, with 7 bases that match TRBD2. The CDR3 loop spans 14 amino acids. Trimming at V came to 7 bases and at J to 8 bases, leaving 11 bases not matched to a gene. Looked up from germline, CDR1 is SGHRS and CDR2 is YFSETQ.

The chain is built from TRBV5-1 and TRBJ1-2; D is unresolved. V shed 0 bases and J shed 6 bases, with 18 bases lying between them. In germline, CDR1 is SGHRS, CDR2 YFSETQ. The CDR3 runs to 16 residues. DNA for the CDR3: TGCGCCAGCAGCTTGGATGGGGTCCCGGGATATAATGGCTACACCTTC. Its translation is CASSLDGVPGYNGYTF.

This CDR3 reads CSVSRTSTDTQYF. The CDR3 nucleotides are TGCAGCGTTAGTAGGACTAGCACAGATACGCAGTATTTT. The chain employs TRBV29-1 and TRBJ2-3; maybe TRBD2 (5 bases). The CDR3 is made up of 13 amino acids. The V and J ends lost 5 bases and 0 bases respectively, with 9 bases between them. CDR1 and CDR2 (germline): SQVTM, ANQGSEA.

The rearrangement uses TRBV7-2 and TRBJ1-2, with D possibly matching TRBD1 (6 bases). The CDR3 is 13 amino acids. The V and J ends lost 2 bases and 14 bases respectively, with 18 bases between them. The germline CDR1 and CDR2 sequences are SGHTA and FQGNSA. CDR3 coding DNA: TGTGCCAGCAGCTTACGGCGGGACACTATCTGGACCTTC. It specifies CASSLRRDTIWTF.

V is TRBV6-6 and J is TRBJ1-5; D gene ambiguous. Between the trimmed V and J ends, which lost 5 bases and 9 bases, there was a span of 14 bases. CDR1 is MNHNY and CDR2 is SVGAGI in the germline V gene (reference sequence). This CDR3 contains 13 residues. The CDR3 protein is CASSGKGVGPQHF. DNA of the CDR3: TGTGCCAGCAGTGGGAAGGGCGTGGGGCCCCAGCATTTT.

V gene TRBV19 combines with J gene TRBJ1-2; TRBD1 matches at 8 bases. From germline, CDR1 is LNHDA and CDR2 SQIVND (reference sequence). V lost 9 bases and J lost 2; bases outside the gene matches: 8. The CDR3 loop spans 14 amino acids. CDR3 protein: CASTRTGPNYGYTF. CDR3 nucleotides: TGTGCCAGCACTAGGACAGGGCCCAACTATGGCTACACCTTC.

This clone was observed a handful of times. This rearrangement joins TRBV6-2 or TRBV6-3 to TRBJ2-7; 8 bases line up with TRBD1. CDR3 length: 16 residues. V shed 5 bases, J shed 3 bases, and the junction held 12 bases outside the gene matches. Germline V lookup: CDR1 MNHEY, CDR2 SVGEGT. This CDR3 is CASSTHHGQGNYEQYV. The CDR3 DNA reads TGTGCCAGCAGTACCCACCACGGACAGGGTAACTACGAGCAGTACGTC.